One sample yielded the 14 T cell receptor beta chains listed below, sequenced in a study of PD-1 blockade in mismatch repair-deficient tumors. The method was immunoSEQ multiplex PCR; TCRdb's version includes in-frame clones alone and lacks a portion of them. The sample shows some 48,000 clones, more than 65% of them seen only once. The source material was peripheral blood, sampled roughly 21 weeks after starting pembrolizumab. Every receptor here comes from an adult with mismatch repair-deficient cancer.

This chain links TRBV27 with TRBJ2-1; D uncertain. The CDR3 spans 12 residues. V lost 7 bases to trimming and J lost 6 bases, with 10 bases between them. CDR1 and CDR2 from the germline V gene are MNHEY and SMNVEV (reference sequence). The CDR3 here is CASMSRTNEQFF. The CDR3 coding sequence is TGTGCCAGCATGAGTAGGACCAATGAGCAGTTCTTC.

This sequence joins TRBV7-9 and TRBJ2-3; D not resolved. Germline CDR1 and CDR2: SEHNR and FQNEAQ (reference sequence). Trimming pared 1 base from V and 8 bases from J, leaving 7 bases between. The CDR3 has 12 residues. The CDR3 nucleotides are TGTGCCAGCAGCTTAGAGATCGGTACGCAGTATTTT. It yields the protein CASSLEIGTQYF.

This chain connects TRBV29-1 to TRBJ2-7; 13 bases fit TRBD2. The CDR3 has 14 amino acids. CDR1 and CDR2 (germline): SQVTM, ANQGSEA. J gave up 3 bases and V 6 bases, and 5 bases lay outside the gene matches. The CDR3 is CSVRLAGGGYEQYF. The DNA for the CDR3 is TGCAGCGTCCGACTAGCGGGAGGAGGCTACGAGCAGTACTTC.

The chain joins TRBV5-1 to TRBJ2-1, with D perhaps given as TRBD1 or TRBD2 (6 bases each). Germline assignment: CDR1 SGHRS and CDR2 YFSETQ. V shed 4 bases and J shed 0 bases, with 17 bases lying between them. The CDR3 runs to 17 residues. The CDR3 DNA reads as TGCGCCAGCAGCCCCGGAGGGGGATGGAGCTCCTACAATGAGCAGTTCTTC. This sequence encodes CASSPGGGWSSYNEQFF.

The chain combines TRBV29-1 with TRBJ1-4, with D possibly being TRBD1 (5 bases). The CDR3 length is 13 residues. V lost 3 bases and J 7 bases, leaving 12 bases between the germline ends. Germline V gene data show CDR1 as SQVTM and CDR2 as ANQGSEA. CDR3: CSVEEGSGEKLFF. CDR3 bases: TGCAGCGTTGAGGAGGGGTCCGGTGAAAAACTGTTTTTT.

V usage is TRBV6-5 and J usage is TRBJ1-2; 7 bases agree with TRBD1. Trimming removed 7 bases from V and 7 bases from J; junction bases left unmatched: 9. The CDR3 runs to 13 residues. CDR1 is MNHEY and CDR2 is SVGAGI in the germline V gene. Here the CDR3 reads CASTSGGGSGYTF. Here the CDR3 DNA reads TGTGCCAGCACTAGTGGAGGGGGCTCTGGCTACACCTTC.

The chain carries TRBV6-5 and TRBJ1-1; the D is unclear. The germline V gene has CDR1 MNHEY and CDR2 SVGAGI. V lost 0 bases and J lost 5, with 7 bases in between. This CDR3 spans 13 amino acids. The CDR3 bases are TGTGCCAGCAGTTACTCGTTCGGAACTGAAGCTTTCTTT. Translation gives CASSYSFGTEAFF.

This chain connects TRBV11-1 to TRBJ2-2; D tentatively reads TRBD1 or TRBD2 (5 bases each). V was shortened by 6 bases and J by 0 bases, with 14 bases between the two germline ends. Germline CDR1 and CDR2: SGHAT and FQDESV (reference sequence). The CDR3 runs to 16 residues. The CDR3 sequence: CASRADGTANTGELFF. The CDR3 DNA is TGTGCCAGCAGGGCAGACGGGACCGCGAACACCGGGGAGCTGTTTTTT.

The chain recombines TRBV12-5 with TRBJ2-2; D possibly matches TRBD1 or TRBD2 (5 bases each). This CDR3 has 15 amino acids. Trimming shortened V by 7 bases and J by 1 base, and 13 bases separated the two germline ends. Germline-derived CDR1 and CDR2 are LGHNT and FRNRAP. This CDR3 reads CASARGSKNTGELFF. The CDR3, as DNA: TGTGCTAGTGCCCGGGGCAGCAAGAACACCGGGGAGCTGTTTTTT.

This chain links TRBV7-2 with TRBJ2-1; D possibly corresponds to TRBD2 (5 bases). The germline V and J ends were trimmed by 3 bases and 8 bases, with 14 bases remaining between them. Germline V gene data show CDR1 as SGHTA and CDR2 as FQGNSA. The CDR3 length is 14 residues. CDR3 residues: CASSLVATPHEQFF. CDR3 nucleotide sequence: TGTGCCAGCAGCTTGGTAGCGACCCCCCATGAGCAGTTCTTC.

This clone is medium-sized within its sample. The sample holds other DNA sequences that translate to the same CDR3. This chain links TRBV19 with TRBJ1-5; D is perhaps TRBD1 (5 bases). Germline assignment: CDR1 LNHDA and CDR2 SQIVND (reference sequence). CDR3 length: 13 residues. V gave up 3 bases and J gave up 5 bases, with 8 bases separating them. The CDR3 loop is CASSITGDQPQHF. CDR3 in DNA: TGTGCCAGTAGTATCACGGGGGATCAGCCCCAGCATTTT.

V is TRBV7-3 and J is TRBJ2-1, with D possibly being TRBD2 (6 bases). The CDR3 covers 17 residues. Trimming shortened V by 8 bases and J by 0 bases, and 20 bases separated the two germline ends. CDR1 SGHTA and CDR2 FQGTGA come from the germline V gene. For the CDR3, the DNA is TGTGCCAGCCGATTGGGTAGCGGAGTGAGCTCCTACAATGAGCAGTTCTTC. Translation gives CASRLGSGVSSYNEQFF.

The rearrangement joins TRBV11-2 to TRBJ2-6, with D possibly matching TRBD1 (6 bases). CDR3 length equals 15 residues. Germline V lookup: CDR1 SGHAT, CDR2 FQNNGV. V dropped 5 bases and J dropped 1 base, with 9 bases sitting between them. This CDR3 reads CASSPQGSGANVLTF. Written as DNA, the CDR3 is TGTGCCAGCAGCCCGCAGGGGTCTGGGGCCAACGTCCTGACTTTC.

This sequence joins TRBV30 and TRBJ2-5; D is unclear. Trimming stripped 2 bases from V and 0 bases from J, with 13 bases between. Germline CDR1 is GTSNPN and CDR2 is SVGIG (reference sequence). This CDR3 is built from 15 residues. CDR3 in DNA: TGTGCCTGGAGTAGAGTGAGAGGTTACCAAGAGACCCAGTACTTC. Translation: CAWSRVRGYQETQYF.